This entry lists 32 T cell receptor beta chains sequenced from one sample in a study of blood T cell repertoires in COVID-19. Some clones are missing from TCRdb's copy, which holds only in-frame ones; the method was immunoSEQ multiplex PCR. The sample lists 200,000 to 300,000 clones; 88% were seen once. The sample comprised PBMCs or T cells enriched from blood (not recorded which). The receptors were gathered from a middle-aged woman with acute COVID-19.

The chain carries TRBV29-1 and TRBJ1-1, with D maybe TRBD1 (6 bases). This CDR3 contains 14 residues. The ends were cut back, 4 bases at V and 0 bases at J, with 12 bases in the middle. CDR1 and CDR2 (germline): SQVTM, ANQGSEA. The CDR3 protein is CSVGQVTVNTEAFF. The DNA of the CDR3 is TGCAGCGTTGGACAGGTTACGGTGAACACTGAAGCTTTCTTT.

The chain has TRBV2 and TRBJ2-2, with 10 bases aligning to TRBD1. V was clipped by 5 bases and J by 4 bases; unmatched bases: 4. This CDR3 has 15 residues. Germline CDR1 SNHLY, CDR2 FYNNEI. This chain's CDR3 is CASSRQGAGTGELFF. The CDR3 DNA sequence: TGTGCCAGCAGTCGACAGGGGGCGGGCACCGGGGAGCTGTTTTTT.

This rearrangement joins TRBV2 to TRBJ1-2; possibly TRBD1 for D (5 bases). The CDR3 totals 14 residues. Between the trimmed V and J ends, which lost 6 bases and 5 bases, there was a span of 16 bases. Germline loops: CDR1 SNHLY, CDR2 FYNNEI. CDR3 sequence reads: CASSQGRIDYGYTF. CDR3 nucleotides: TGTGCCAGCAGCCAGGGTAGGATCGATTATGGCTACACCTTC. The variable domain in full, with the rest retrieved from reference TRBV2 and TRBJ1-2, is EPEVTQTPSHQVTQMGQEVILRCVPISNHLYFYWYRQILGQKVEFLVSFYNNEISEKSEIFDDQFSVERPDGSNFTLKIRSTKLEDSAMYFCASSQGRIDYGYTFGSGTRLTVV.

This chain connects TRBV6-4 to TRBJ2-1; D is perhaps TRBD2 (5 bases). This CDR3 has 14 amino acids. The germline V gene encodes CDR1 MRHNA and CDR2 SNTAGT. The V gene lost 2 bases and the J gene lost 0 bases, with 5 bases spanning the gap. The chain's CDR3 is CASSDGSSYNEQFF. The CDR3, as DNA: TGTGCCAGCAGTGACGGGAGCTCCTACAATGAGCAGTTCTTC.

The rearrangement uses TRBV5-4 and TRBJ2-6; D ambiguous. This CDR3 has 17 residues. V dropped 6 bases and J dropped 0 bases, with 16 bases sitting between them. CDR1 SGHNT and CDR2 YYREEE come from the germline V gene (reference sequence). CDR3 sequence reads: CASIPPQAPSGANVLTF. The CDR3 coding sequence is TGTGCCAGCATCCCGCCTCAAGCCCCCTCTGGGGCCAACGTCCTGACTTTC.

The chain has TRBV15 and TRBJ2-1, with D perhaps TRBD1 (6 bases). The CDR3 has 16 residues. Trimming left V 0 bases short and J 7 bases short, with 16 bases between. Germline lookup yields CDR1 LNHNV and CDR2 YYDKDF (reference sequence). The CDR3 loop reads CATSRDRRDQGNEQFF. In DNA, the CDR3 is TGTGCCACCAGCAGAGATAGAAGGGACCAGGGGAATGAGCAGTTCTTC.

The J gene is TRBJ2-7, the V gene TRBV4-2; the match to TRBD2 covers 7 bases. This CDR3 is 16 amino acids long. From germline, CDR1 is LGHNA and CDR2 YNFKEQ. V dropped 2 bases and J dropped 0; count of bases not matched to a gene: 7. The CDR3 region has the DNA TGTGCCAGCAGCCAACTGGGTCGGGGGGACTCCTACGAGCAGTACTTC. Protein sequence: CASSQLGRGDSYEQYF.

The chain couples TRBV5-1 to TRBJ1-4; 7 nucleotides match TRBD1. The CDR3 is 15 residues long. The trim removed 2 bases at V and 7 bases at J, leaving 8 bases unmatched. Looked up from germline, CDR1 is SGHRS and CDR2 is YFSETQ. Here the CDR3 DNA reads TGCGCCAGCAGCTTTCGAGGGGGCTTCGGTGAAAAACTGTTTTTT. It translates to CASSFRGGFGEKLFF.

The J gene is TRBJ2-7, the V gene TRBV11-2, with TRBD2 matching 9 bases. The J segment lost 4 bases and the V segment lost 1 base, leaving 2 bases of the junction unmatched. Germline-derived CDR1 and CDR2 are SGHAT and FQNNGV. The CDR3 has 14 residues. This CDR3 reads CASSLGLAGYEQYV. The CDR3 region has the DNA TGTGCCAGCAGCTTAGGGCTAGCGGGATACGAGCAGTACGTC.

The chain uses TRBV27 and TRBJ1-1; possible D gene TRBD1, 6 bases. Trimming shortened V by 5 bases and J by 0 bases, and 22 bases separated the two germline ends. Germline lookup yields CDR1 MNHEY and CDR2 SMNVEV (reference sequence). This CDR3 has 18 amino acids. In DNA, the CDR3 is TGTGCCAGCAGTCTCCTACCACACAGGGTGTCCCTGAACACTGAAGCTTTCTTT. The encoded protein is CASSLLPHRVSLNTEAFF.

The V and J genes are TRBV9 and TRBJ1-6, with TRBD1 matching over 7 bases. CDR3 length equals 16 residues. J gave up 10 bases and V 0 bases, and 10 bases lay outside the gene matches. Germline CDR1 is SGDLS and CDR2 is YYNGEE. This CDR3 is CASSVGDSWGKSPLHF. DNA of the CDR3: TGTGCCAGCAGCGTAGGGGACAGCTGGGGGAAGTCACCCCTCCACTTT.

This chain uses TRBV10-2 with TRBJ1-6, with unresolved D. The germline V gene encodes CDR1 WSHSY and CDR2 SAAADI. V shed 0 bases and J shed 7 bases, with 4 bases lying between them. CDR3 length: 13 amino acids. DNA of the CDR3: TGCGCCAGCAGTGAGTCGAGGAATTCACCCCTCCACTTT. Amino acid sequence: CASSESRNSPLHF.

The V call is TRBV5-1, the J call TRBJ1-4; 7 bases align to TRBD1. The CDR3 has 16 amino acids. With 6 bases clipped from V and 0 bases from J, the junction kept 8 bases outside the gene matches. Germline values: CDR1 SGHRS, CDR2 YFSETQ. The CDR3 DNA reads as TGCGCCAGCACCCTTAACGGACAGGCAACTAATGAAAAACTGTTTTTT. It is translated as CASTLNGQATNEKLFF.

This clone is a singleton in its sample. As DNA, the CDR3 is TGCGCCAGCAGCTTGGGCCAGGGAGGCGTAAGGGGCTACACCTTC. It yields the protein CASSLGQGGVRGYTF. This chain uses TRBV5-1 with TRBJ1-2, with D possibly matching TRBD1 (5 bases). Trimming pared 0 bases from V and 8 bases from J, leaving 17 bases between. The germline gives CDR1 SGHRS, CDR2 YFSETQ. CDR3 length: 15 amino acids. Drawing the rest from reference TRBV5-1 and TRBJ1-2, the complete variable domain is KAGVTQTPRYLIKTRGQQVTLSCSPISGHRSVSWYQQTPGQGLQFLFEYFSETQRNKGNFPGRFSGRQFSNSRSEMNVSTLELGDSALYLCASSLGQGGVRGYTFGSGTRLTVV.

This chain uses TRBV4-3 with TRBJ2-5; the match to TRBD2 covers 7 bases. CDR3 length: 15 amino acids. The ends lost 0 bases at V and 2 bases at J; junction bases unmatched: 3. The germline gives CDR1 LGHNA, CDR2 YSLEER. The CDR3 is CASSQDRSGQETQYF. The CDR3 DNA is TGCGCCAGCAGCCAAGATCGTAGCGGGCAAGAGACCCAGTACTTC.

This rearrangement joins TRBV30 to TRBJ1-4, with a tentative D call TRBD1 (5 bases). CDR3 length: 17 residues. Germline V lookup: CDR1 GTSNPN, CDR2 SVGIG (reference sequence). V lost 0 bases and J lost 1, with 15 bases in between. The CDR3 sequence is CAWSVPGRGGTNEKLFF. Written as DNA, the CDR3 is TGTGCCTGGAGTGTACCCGGGAGGGGAGGAACTAATGAAAAACTGTTTTTT.

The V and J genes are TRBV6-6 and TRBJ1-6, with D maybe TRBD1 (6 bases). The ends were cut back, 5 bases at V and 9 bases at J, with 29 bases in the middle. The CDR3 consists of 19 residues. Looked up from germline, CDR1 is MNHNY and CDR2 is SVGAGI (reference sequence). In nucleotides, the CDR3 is TGTGCCAGCAGTCCCATCTGGGCAGGGGTCCAGGGAGAATTTTCACCCCTCCACTTT. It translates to CASSPIWAGVQGEFSPLHF.

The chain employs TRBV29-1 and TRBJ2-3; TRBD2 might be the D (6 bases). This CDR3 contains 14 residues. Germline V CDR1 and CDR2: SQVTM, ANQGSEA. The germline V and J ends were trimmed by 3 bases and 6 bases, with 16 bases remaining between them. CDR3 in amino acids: CSVDGVGGSDTQYF. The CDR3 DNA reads TGCAGCGTTGACGGGGTTGGGGGGAGTGATACGCAGTATTTT.

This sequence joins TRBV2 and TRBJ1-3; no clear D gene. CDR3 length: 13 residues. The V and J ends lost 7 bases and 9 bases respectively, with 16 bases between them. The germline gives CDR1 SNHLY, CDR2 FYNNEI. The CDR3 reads CASTEGSRTTIYF. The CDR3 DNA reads TGTGCCAGCACCGAGGGAAGTAGGACCACCATATATTTT. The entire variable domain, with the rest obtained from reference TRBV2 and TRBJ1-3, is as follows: EPEVTQTPSHQVTQMGQEVILRCVPISNHLYFYWYRQILGQKVEFLVSFYNNEISEKSEIFDDQFSVERPDGSNFTLKIRSTKLEDSAMYFCASTEGSRTTIYFGEGSWLTVV.

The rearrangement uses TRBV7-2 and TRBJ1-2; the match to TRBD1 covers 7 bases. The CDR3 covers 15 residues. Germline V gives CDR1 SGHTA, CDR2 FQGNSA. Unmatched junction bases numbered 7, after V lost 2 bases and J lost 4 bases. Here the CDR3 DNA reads TGTGCCAGCAGCTTAAACCAGGGGGTTTCCTATGGCTACACCTTC. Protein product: CASSLNQGVSYGYTF.

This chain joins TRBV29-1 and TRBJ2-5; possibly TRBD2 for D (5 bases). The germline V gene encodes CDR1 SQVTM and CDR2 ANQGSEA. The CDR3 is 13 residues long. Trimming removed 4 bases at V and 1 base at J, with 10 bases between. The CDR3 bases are TGCAGCGTTGCGGGGAATCTCCAAGAGACCCAGTACTTC. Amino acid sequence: CSVAGNLQETQYF.

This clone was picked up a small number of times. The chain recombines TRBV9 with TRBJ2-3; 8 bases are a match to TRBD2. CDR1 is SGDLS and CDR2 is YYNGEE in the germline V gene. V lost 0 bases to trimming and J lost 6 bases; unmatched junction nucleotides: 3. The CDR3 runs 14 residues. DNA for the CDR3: TGTGCCAGCAGCGTAGCGGGGGGGCTCGATACGCAGTATTTT. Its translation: CASSVAGGLDTQYF.

The CDR3 is CASSDPGTSGKETQYF. The CDR3, as DNA: TGTGCCAGCAGTGACCCCGGGACTAGCGGCAAAGAGACCCAGTACTTC. The chain joins TRBV6-4 to TRBJ2-5; the match to TRBD2 covers 11 bases. CDR3 length equals 16 residues. V dropped 2 bases and J dropped 3; count of bases not matched to a gene: 5. Germline-derived CDR1 and CDR2 are MRHNA and SNTAGT.

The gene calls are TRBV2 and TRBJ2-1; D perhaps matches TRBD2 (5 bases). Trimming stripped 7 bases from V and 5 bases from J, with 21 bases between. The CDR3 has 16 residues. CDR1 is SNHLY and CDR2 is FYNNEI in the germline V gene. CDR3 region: CASNLYEGPKHNEQFF. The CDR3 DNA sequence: TGTGCCAGCAACCTCTATGAGGGTCCAAAACACAATGAGCAGTTCTTC.

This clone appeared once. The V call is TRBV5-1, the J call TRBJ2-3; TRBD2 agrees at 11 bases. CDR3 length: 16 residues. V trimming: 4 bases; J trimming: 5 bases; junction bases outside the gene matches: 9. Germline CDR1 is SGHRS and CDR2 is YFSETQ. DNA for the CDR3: TGCGCCAGCAGCCCGGCACTAGCGGGAGTTCAAGATACGCAGTATTTT. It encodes CASSPALAGVQDTQYF.

CDR3 loop: CASSLRDTSYEQYF. Here the CDR3 DNA reads TGTGCCAGCAGCCTCCGGGACACCTCCTACGAGCAGTACTTC. The J gene is TRBJ2-7, the V gene TRBV7-9; a weak D match, TRBD1 (6 bases). The germline V gene encodes CDR1 SEHNR and CDR2 FQNEAQ (reference sequence). The CDR3 totals 14 residues. V lost 5 bases to trimming and J lost 0 bases, with 11 bases between them.

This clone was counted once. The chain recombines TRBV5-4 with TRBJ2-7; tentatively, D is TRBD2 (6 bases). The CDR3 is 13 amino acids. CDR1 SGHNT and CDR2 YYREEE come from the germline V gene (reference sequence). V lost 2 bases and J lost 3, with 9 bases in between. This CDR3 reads CASSFGGGYEQYV. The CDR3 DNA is TGTGCCAGCAGCTTTGGGGGAGGCTACGAGCAGTACGTC.

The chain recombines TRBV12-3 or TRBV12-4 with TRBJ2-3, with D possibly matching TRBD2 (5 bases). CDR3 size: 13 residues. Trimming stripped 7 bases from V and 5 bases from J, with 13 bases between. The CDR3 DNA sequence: TGTGCCAGCACTCTAGCAGTCGGAGATACGCAGTATTTT. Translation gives CASTLAVGDTQYF.

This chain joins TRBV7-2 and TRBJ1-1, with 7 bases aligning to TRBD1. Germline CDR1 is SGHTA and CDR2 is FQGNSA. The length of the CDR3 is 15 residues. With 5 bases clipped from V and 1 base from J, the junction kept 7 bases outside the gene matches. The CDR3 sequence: CASSRDRDRNTEAFF. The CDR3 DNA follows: TGTGCCAGCAGCCGCGACCGGGACAGGAACACTGAAGCTTTCTTT.

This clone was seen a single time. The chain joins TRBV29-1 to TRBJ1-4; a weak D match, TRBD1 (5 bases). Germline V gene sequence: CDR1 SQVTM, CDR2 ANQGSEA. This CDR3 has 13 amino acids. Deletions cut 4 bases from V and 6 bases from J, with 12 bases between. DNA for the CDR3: TGCAGCGTTGTCCGGGGAGGGGATGAAAAACTGTTTTTT. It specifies CSVVRGGDEKLFF.

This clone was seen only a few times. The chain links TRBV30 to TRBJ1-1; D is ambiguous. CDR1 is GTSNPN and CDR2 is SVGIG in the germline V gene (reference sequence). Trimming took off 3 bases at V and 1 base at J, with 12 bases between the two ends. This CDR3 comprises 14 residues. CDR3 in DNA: TGTGCCTGGAGCGGAGGCAGAGCGAACACTGAAGCTTTCTTT. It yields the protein CAWSGGRANTEAFF.

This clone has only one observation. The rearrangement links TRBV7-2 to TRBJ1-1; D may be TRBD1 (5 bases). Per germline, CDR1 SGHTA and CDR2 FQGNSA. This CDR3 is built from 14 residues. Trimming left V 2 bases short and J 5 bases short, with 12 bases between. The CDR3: CASSLMGRRTEAFF. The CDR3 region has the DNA TGTGCCAGCAGCTTAATGGGGCGCAGAACTGAAGCTTTCTTT.